One and the same sample provided the 22 T cell receptor beta chains below, sequenced in a study of shared clonotypes between healthy human individuals. Profiled with immunoSEQ multiplex PCR; TCRdb holds only in-frame clones, not every one. The table shows 2,100,000 or so clones, with approximately 96% occurring only once. What was sequenced was naive CD4+ T cells sorted from blood. Subset specified: CD45RA+ positively selected. Receptor source: a man aged 18 to 35 in good health.

V is TRBV6-1 and J is TRBJ1-1, with no clear D. V was trimmed by 5 bases and J by 2 bases, leaving 15 bases between them. In germline, CDR1 is MNHNS, CDR2 SASEGT. This CDR3 comprises 15 residues. In DNA form, the CDR3 reads TGTGCCAGCAGTTCGACACCTGGCGATAACACTGAAGCTTTCTTT. This encodes CASSSTPGDNTEAFF.

In DNA form, the CDR3 reads TGCGCCAGCAGCTTGGCCCCGGGGGATACAATGAGCGAGCAGTTCTTC. As protein: CASSLAPGDTMSEQFF. The V gene is TRBV5-1, the J gene TRBJ2-1; D is perhaps TRBD2 (6 bases). This CDR3 is 16 amino acids long. V shed 0 bases and J shed 10 bases, with 20 bases lying between them. From germline, CDR1 is SGHRS and CDR2 YFSETQ.

V is TRBV5-4 and J is TRBJ2-5; 8 bases line up with TRBD2. Germline assignment: CDR1 SGHNT and CDR2 YYREEE (reference sequence). The CDR3 is 16 amino acids. The ends lost 0 bases at V and 5 bases at J; junction bases unmatched: 9. The CDR3, as DNA: TGTGCCAGCAGCTTGGCAGCCGGGGGGGGGCCTGAGACCCAGTACTTC. Its protein is CASSLAAGGGPETQYF. The full variable domain, rest sourced from reference TRBV5-4 and TRBJ2-5, is ETGVTQSPTHLIKTRGQQVTLRCSSQSGHNTVSWYQQALGQGPQFIFQYYREEENGRGNFPPRFSGLQFPNYSSELNVNALELDDSALYLCASSLAAGGGPETQYFGPGTRLLVL.

The chain employs TRBV5-1 and TRBJ1-2; D remains unclear. Germline lookup yields CDR1 SGHRS and CDR2 YFSETQ. V was clipped by 0 bases and J by 0 bases, with 12 bases between them. The CDR3 is made up of 16 amino acids. This CDR3 is CASSLAAGSPNYGYTF. CDR3 in DNA: TGCGCCAGCAGCTTGGCCGCCGGGTCCCCTAACTATGGCTACACCTTC.

This chain uses TRBV11-2 with TRBJ2-3; 9 nucleotides align to TRBD1. This CDR3 has 15 residues. Per the germline V gene, CDR1 is SGHAT and CDR2 is FQNNGV. J was trimmed by 1 base and V by 5 bases; bases with no gene match: 4. CDR3 nucleotides: TGTGCCAGCAGCCCATGGACAGGGGGCACAGATACGCAGTATTTT. Amino acid sequence: CASSPWTGGTDTQYF.

The rearrangement joins TRBV2 to TRBJ1-1; TRBD1 might be the D (6 bases). V was pared by 0 bases and J by 1 base, with 9 bases between. The CDR3 has 15 residues. Germline V gives CDR1 SNHLY, CDR2 FYNNEI. In DNA, the CDR3 is TGTGCCAGCAGTGAAGCTCCGGGGGCGAACACTGAAGCTTTCTTT. Translated: CASSEAPGANTEAFF.

This chain connects TRBV10-3 to TRBJ1-5, with no clear D. Germline-derived CDR1 and CDR2 are ENHRY and SYGVKD. Between the trimmed V and J ends, which lost 3 bases and 8 bases, there was a span of 8 bases. The CDR3 contains 12 residues. Here the CDR3 DNA reads TGTGCCATCAGTGATGCTGGGGAGCCCCAGCATTTT. Encoded protein: CAISDAGEPQHF.

The chain recombines TRBV7-2 with TRBJ2-7, with 9 positions matching TRBD2. Germline values: CDR1 SGHTA, CDR2 FQGNSA. The CDR3 contains 16 residues. The trim removed 5 bases at V and 3 bases at J, leaving 11 bases unmatched. For the CDR3, the DNA is TGTGCCAGCAGCATTACCGGGCTAGCGGGAAACTACGAGCAGTACTTC. Translation gives CASSITGLAGNYEQYF.

The V and J genes are TRBV7-3 and TRBJ2-7; 9 positions agree with TRBD1. Trimming took 5 bases from V and 5 from J; bases not matched to a gene: 7. Germline V gene lookup returns CDR1 SGHTA and CDR2 FQGTGA. This CDR3 comprises 14 residues. CDR3 region: CASSAGTGNDEQYF. The CDR3, as DNA: TGTGCCAGCAGCGCCGGGACAGGGAACGACGAGCAGTACTTC.

The chain is built from TRBV12-5 and TRBJ1-2; no clear D. Trimming removed 4 bases from V and 8 bases from J, with 8 bases in between. In germline, CDR1 is LGHNT, CDR2 FRNRAP. CDR3 size: 11 residues. CDR3 in amino acids: CASGSGSGYTF. In DNA form, the CDR3 reads TGTGCTAGTGGTTCGGGGTCGGGCTACACCTTC.

The chain joins TRBV19 to TRBJ2-7, with D tentatively TRBD1 (5 bases). The germline V and J ends were trimmed by 3 bases and 5 bases, with 17 bases remaining between them. The CDR3 has 15 amino acids. CDR1 is LNHDA, CDR2 SQIVND, per germline (reference sequence). CDR3 DNA sequence: TGTGCCAGTAGTATCCGTCAGGGTTCGACCAACGAGCAGTACTTC. It specifies CASSIRQGSTNEQYF.

The J gene is TRBJ2-1, the V gene TRBV6-5, with TRBD2 matching over 8 bases. Germline values: CDR1 MNHEY, CDR2 SVGAGI. This CDR3 comprises 14 residues. V lost 5 bases, J lost 10 bases, and 10 bases stayed unmatched. The CDR3: CASSTQPLAGEQFF. In DNA, the CDR3 is TGTGCCAGCAGTACCCAACCCTTAGCGGGGGAGCAGTTCTTC.

This rearrangement joins TRBV2 to TRBJ1-5; a possible D gene is TRBD1 (6 bases). CDR3 length: 14 residues. The germline V and J ends were trimmed by 8 bases and 7 bases, with 18 bases remaining between them. CDR1 SNHLY and CDR2 FYNNEI come from the germline V gene. The CDR3 DNA follows: TGTGCCAGCTCCTTACAGGGAATAGGGCAGCCCCAGCATTTT. Protein sequence: CASSLQGIGQPQHF.

The chain uses TRBV28 and TRBJ1-5; 9 bases align to TRBD1. This CDR3 has 14 residues. The trim removed 3 bases at V and 9 bases at J, leaving 6 bases unmatched. Germline V gene sequence: CDR1 MDHEN, CDR2 SYDVKM. The CDR3 region has the DNA TGTGCCAGCAGTTTGGGGACAGGGAGGGGGCCCCAGCATTTT. Amino acids: CASSLGTGRGPQHF.

This chain connects TRBV4-1 to TRBJ2-3, with 13 bases identical to TRBD2. This CDR3 is built from 18 residues. V lost 1 base and J lost 4; bases outside the gene matches: 8. CDR1 and CDR2 from the germline V gene are MGHRA and YSYEKL. The CDR3 nucleotides are TGCGCCAGCAGCCAAGGTGGACTAGCGGGGGAAGGGGCAGATACGCAGTATTTT. It translates to CASSQGGLAGEGADTQYF.

On this clone itself: Other DNA sequences in the sample encode the same CDR3. In nucleotides, the CDR3 is TGTGCCAGTAGTATAGGAGTCAGGGGAAGCAATCAGCCCCAGCATTTT. Translating gives CASSIGVRGSNQPQHF. The chain links TRBV19 to TRBJ1-5; tentatively, D is TRBD1 (6 bases). Germline CDR1 and CDR2: LNHDA and SQIVND (reference sequence). The CDR3 loop spans 16 amino acids. Between the trimmed V and J ends, which lost 1 base and 1 base, there was a span of 11 bases.

Notes on this clone: The same CDR3 can be traced to other DNA sequences in this sample. The chain employs TRBV7-6 and TRBJ2-5; D tentatively reads TRBD1 or TRBD2 (6 bases each). V was shortened by 3 bases and J by 4 bases, with 9 bases between the two germline ends. The CDR3 sequence is 13 residues long. CDR1 is SGHVS and CDR2 is FNYEAQ in the germline V gene. For the CDR3, the DNA is TGTGCCAGCAGCTTGGGGGGCCTAGAGACCCAGTACTTC. Its translation is CASSLGGLETQYF.

A single count supports this clone. This chain links TRBV15 with TRBJ2-1, with D tentatively TRBD1 (5 bases). This CDR3 contains 19 residues. Trimming stripped 0 bases from V and 4 bases from J, with 22 bases between. Looked up from germline, CDR1 is LNHNV and CDR2 is YYDKDF (reference sequence). The CDR3: CATSRDLPDRLRAYNEQFF. In nucleotides, the CDR3 is TGTGCCACCAGCAGAGATCTCCCCGACAGACTTAGGGCTTACAATGAGCAGTTCTTC.

The genes are TRBV30 and TRBJ1-1, with TRBD1 matching over 7 bases. CDR1 GTSNPN and CDR2 SVGIG come from the germline V gene (reference sequence). V shed 0 bases, J shed 5 bases, and the junction held 3 bases outside the gene matches. The CDR3 totals 13 residues. CDR3 nucleotide sequence: TGTGCCTGGAGTGTCAGGGGGTGGACTGAAGCTTTCTTT. Protein product: CAWSVRGWTEAFF.

Regarding this clone: The sample has other DNA sequences that encode this CDR3 too. This chain uses TRBV7-2 with TRBJ1-5; D remains unclear. The germline V gene encodes CDR1 SGHTA and CDR2 FQGNSA. V was shortened by 4 bases and J by 0 bases, with 4 bases between the two germline ends. The CDR3 contains 13 residues. The CDR3 DNA sequence: TGTGCCAGCAGCTATAATAGCAATCAGCCCCAGCATTTT. Translation: CASSYNSNQPQHF.

The chain employs TRBV9 and TRBJ2-1, with TRBD2 as a possible D gene (6 bases). The CDR3 runs 15 residues. The V gene lost 0 bases and the J gene lost 5 bases, with 12 bases spanning the gap. From germline, CDR1 is SGDLS and CDR2 YYNGEE. The CDR3 sequence: CASSVEWRRDNEQFF. CDR3 bases: TGTGCCAGCAGCGTAGAATGGAGGAGGGACAATGAGCAGTTCTTC.

In nucleotides, the CDR3 is TGTGCCAGCAGCCGGGGGGCGGGGCGTCGGCTAGCGAATACATCCTACGAGCAGTACTTC. This encodes CASSRGAGRRLANTSYEQYF. V and J are TRBV27 and TRBJ2-7, with D tentatively TRBD2 (7 bases). Trimming shortened V by 6 bases and J by 1 base, and 31 bases separated the two germline ends. Germline V gene data show CDR1 as MNHEY and CDR2 as SMNVEV (reference sequence). The CDR3 is made up of 20 amino acids.